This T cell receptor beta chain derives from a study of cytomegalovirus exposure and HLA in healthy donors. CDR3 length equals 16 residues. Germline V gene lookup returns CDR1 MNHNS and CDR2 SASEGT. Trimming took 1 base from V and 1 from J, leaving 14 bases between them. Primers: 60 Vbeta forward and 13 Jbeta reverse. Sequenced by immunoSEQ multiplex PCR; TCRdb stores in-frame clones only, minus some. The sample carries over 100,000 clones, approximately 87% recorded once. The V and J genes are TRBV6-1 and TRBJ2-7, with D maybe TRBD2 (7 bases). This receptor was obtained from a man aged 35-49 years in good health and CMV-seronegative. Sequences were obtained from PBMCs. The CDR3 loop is CASSEGGGSGSYEQYF. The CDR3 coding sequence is TGTGCCAGCAGTGAAGGGGGGGGCTCGGGTTCCTACGAGCAGTACTTC.